This is a list of T cell receptor beta chains from one sample in a study of esophageal squamous cell carcinoma under preoperative chemotherapy. TCRdb used MiXCR to reprocess the PCR reads, holding one entry per CDR3 protein. Among about 30,000 distinct CDR3 sequences, roughly half were seen once, and the ten largest hold approximately 12%. Sampling was performed from a patient given preoperative chemotherapy. The receptor set was obtained from a human donor with esophageal squamous cell carcinoma. The donor label of this sample is uncertain. The CDR3 runs from the conserved cysteine through the conserved F or W. D genes are given only for firm matches. Clone size is stated in some rows and not others, as once, few, many or a class when expanded.

.,TRBJ2-5,TRBV7-9,.,CASSQGGGGRQATRLF,TGTGCCAGCAGCCAGGGGGGAGGCGGGAGGCAAGCGACCCGGCTCTTC
few,TRBJ2-2,TRBV18,.,CASSLFSGNTGELFF,TGTGCCAGCTCACTGTTTTCAGGGAACACCGGGGAGCTGTTTTTT
.,TRBJ2-4,TRBV7-2,.,CASAVAGGRDQDIQYF,TGTGCCAGCGCGGTGGCCGGGGGCCGTGACCAAGACATTCAGTACTTC
.,TRBJ2-7,TRBV12-3/TRBV12-4,.,CASSRQGRFYEQYF,TGTGCCAGCAGTAGGCAGGGGAGGTTCTACGAGCAGTACTTC
few,TRBJ2-2,TRBV4-2,.,CASTPTRDTTGELFF,TGTGCCAGCACGCCGACCCGGGACACCACCGGGGAGCTGTTTTTT
.,TRBJ2-5,TRBV7-2,.,CASSLVVLETQYF,TGTGCCAGCAGCTTAGTGGTCTTGGAGACCCAGTACTTC
few,TRBJ2-3,TRBV11-3,TRBD2,CASSSPGTSGRGTQYF,TGTGCCAGCAGCTCACCCGGGACTAGCGGCAGAGGGACGCAGTATTTT
.,TRBJ2-7,TRBV5-1,.,CASSLGVSEQYF,TGCGCCAGCAGCTTGGGTGTAAGCGAGCAGTACTTC
.,TRBJ1-1,TRBV28,.,CASIGGTGVSTEAFF,TGTGCCAGCATTGGAGGGACCGGGGTTAGCACTGAAGCTTTCTTT
many,TRBJ2-5,TRBV7-2,TRBD1,CASSLAWDRVGGQYF,TGTGCCAGCAGCTTAGCATGGGACAGGGTCGGGGGGCAGTACTTC
many,TRBJ2-5,TRBV6-1,TRBD2,CASSPAAGAIETQYF,TGTGCCAGCAGTCCCGCCGCGGGAGCGATAGAGACCCAGTACTTC
few,TRBJ2-7,TRBV7-3,TRBD1,CASSLTGTGVYEQYF,TGTGCCAGCAGCTTAACCGGGACAGGGGTCTACGAGCAGTACTTC
few,TRBJ2-7,TRBV24-1,TRBD1,CATSVGTGRSYNEQYF,TGTGCCACCAGTGTTGGGACAGGGCGATCCTACAATGAGCAGTACTTC
.,TRBJ2-4,TRBV12-3/TRBV12-4,.,CAGRGTGRGDIQYF,TGTGCCGGCAGGGGAACGGGTCGTGGAGACATCCAGTACTTC
few,TRBJ2-2,TRBV19,TRBD2,CASTLSGTNTGELFF,TGTGCCAGTACTTTGAGCGGGACTAACACCGGGGAGCTGTTTTTT
.,TRBJ2-1,TRBV7-3,TRBD2,CASSLEAGAHEQFF,TGTGCCAGCAGCTTAGAGGCGGGAGCGCATGAGCAGTTCTTC
few,TRBJ2-1,TRBV20-1,.,CSARARTQNNEQFF,TGCAGTGCTAGAGCGCGGACGCAAAACAATGAGCAGTTCTTC
many,TRBJ1-5,TRBV11-2,.,CASSLEGQPQHF,TGTGCCAGCAGCTTAGAGGGTCAGCCCCAGCATTTT